Listed below are T cell receptor beta chains from one sample, sequenced in a study of Ad26.COV2.S vaccination and SARS-CoV-2 variants. TCRdb's table, derived via immunoSEQ multiplex PCR, lists solely in-frame clones and lacks some. The sample records 350,000 to 550,000 clones, 75% to 90% being singletons. The specimen was peripheral blood, collected in a trial of Ad26.COV2.S vaccine versus placebo. All receptors come from a person between 18 and 65 years old who received the Ad26.COV2.S COVID-19 vaccine or a placebo. CDR3s include the opening cysteine and the closing phenylalanine or tryptophan. A D gene is named only where the DNA matches it firmly. Size values are once, few and many counts, or a class for expanded clones, and some rows have none.

v_gene: TRBV4-2
d_gene: -
j_gene: TRBJ2-7
abundance: -
CDR3nt: TGTGCCAGCAGCCCGACGGGTAGCGACACCTACGAGCAGTACTTC
CDR3aa: CASSPTGSDTYEQYF

v_gene: TRBV27
d_gene: -
j_gene: TRBJ2-2
abundance: -
CDR3nt: TGTGCCAGCAGTTTATCGCTGAGCACCGGGGAGCTGTTTTTT
CDR3aa: CASSLSLSTGELFF

v_gene: TRBV7-9
d_gene: -
j_gene: TRBJ1-2
abundance: -
CDR3nt: TGTGCCAGCAGCTTAGCGTGGAGTCTATTTAATGGCTACACCTTC
CDR3aa: CASSLAWSLFNGYTF

v_gene: TRBV6-2/TRBV6-3
d_gene: -
j_gene: TRBJ1-1
abundance: -
CDR3nt: TGTGCCAGCAGTTACTCGACAATGGCGAGCACTGAAGCTTTCTTT
CDR3aa: CASSYSTMASTEAFF

v_gene: TRBV4-2
d_gene: TRBD1
j_gene: TRBJ1-5
abundance: -
CDR3nt: TGTGCCAGCAGCGCCCGGGACAGGGATGCGCAGCCCCAGCATTTT
CDR3aa: CASSARDRDAQPQHF

v_gene: TRBV19
d_gene: -
j_gene: TRBJ1-2
abundance: -
CDR3nt: TGTGCCAGTAGTGTAGTCCCCGGGCAGAACTATGGCTACACCTTC
CDR3aa: CASSVVPGQNYGYTF

v_gene: TRBV7-2
d_gene: -
j_gene: TRBJ1-1
abundance: -
CDR3nt: TGTGCCAGCAGAATTAGGAGCTTTGGCACTGAAGCTTTCTTT
CDR3aa: CASRIRSFGTEAFF

v_gene: TRBV4-3
d_gene: -
j_gene: TRBJ1-5
abundance: -
CDR3nt: TGCGCCAGCAGCCAATCTAGCAATCAGCCCCAGCATTTT
CDR3aa: CASSQSSNQPQHF

v_gene: TRBV6-1
d_gene: -
j_gene: TRBJ2-7
abundance: -
CDR3nt: TGTGCCAGCAGTGAAGCAGATTACGAGCAGTACTTC
CDR3aa: CASSEADYEQYF

v_gene: TRBV5-8
d_gene: -
j_gene: TRBJ1-6
abundance: once
CDR3nt: TGTGCCAGCAGCTCGGCCAGGAGCTCCTATAATTCACCCCTCCACTTT
CDR3aa: CASSSARSSYNSPLHF

v_gene: TRBV2
d_gene: TRBD1
j_gene: TRBJ1-2
abundance: once
CDR3nt: TGTGCCAGCAGTGCCCCCGGGACAGGGGGCTATCGAAACTATGGCTACACCTTC
CDR3aa: CASSAPGTGGYRNYGYTF

v_gene: TRBV18
d_gene: -
j_gene: TRBJ2-1
abundance: -
CDR3nt: TGTGCCGCGGGACGGTCCTACAATGAGCAGTTCTTC
CDR3aa: CAAGRSYNEQFF

v_gene: TRBV18
d_gene: -
j_gene: TRBJ2-4
abundance: -
CDR3nt: TGTGCCAGCTCACCACTTTTCACGACAGAACAAAACATTCAGTACTTC
CDR3aa: CASSPLFTTEQNIQYF

v_gene: TRBV5-1
d_gene: TRBD2
j_gene: TRBJ2-2
abundance: -
CDR3nt: TGCGCCAGCAGCTTGCCCCAGGGAGGACTAGCGGGGGGCCCTACGTTGTTTTTT
CDR3aa: CASSLPQGGLAGGPTLFF

v_gene: TRBV5-1
d_gene: -
j_gene: TRBJ2-2
abundance: -
CDR3nt: TGCGCCAGCAGCCCGGCCAGGGTAATGACCGGGGAGCTGTTTTTT
CDR3aa: CASSPARVMTGELFF